Sequencing of this T cell receptor (beta chain) was carried out in a study of shared clonotypes between healthy human individuals. Healthy HIV-negative adults with no recent acute infections or vaccinations were recruited as donors. Sorted-subset replicate PCRs used 200 ng of genomic DNA. This amount corresponded to approximately 30,000 T cell genomes. Profiled with immunoSEQ multiplex PCR; TCRdb holds only in-frame clones, not every one. The table records 2 million to 3 million clones, 90% to 95% of them present only once. Germline V gene lookup returns CDR1 LNHDA and CDR2 SQIVND (reference sequence). The V end lost 6 bases, the J end lost 0 bases, and 9 bases lay between the germline ends. The CDR3 is 14 amino acids. As to this clone: The same CDR3 is also encoded by other DNA sequences in this sample.

This chain connects TRBV19 to TRBJ2-1, with D possibly being TRBD2 (6 bases). The receptor was isolated from a man younger than 35 in good health. Specimen: naive CD4+ T cells sorted from blood. Subset in this sample: CD45RA+ positively selected. The chain's CDR3 is CASREGSSYNEQFF. CDR3 nucleotide sequence: TGTGCCAGTAGGGAGGGCAGCTCCTACAATGAGCAGTTCTTC.